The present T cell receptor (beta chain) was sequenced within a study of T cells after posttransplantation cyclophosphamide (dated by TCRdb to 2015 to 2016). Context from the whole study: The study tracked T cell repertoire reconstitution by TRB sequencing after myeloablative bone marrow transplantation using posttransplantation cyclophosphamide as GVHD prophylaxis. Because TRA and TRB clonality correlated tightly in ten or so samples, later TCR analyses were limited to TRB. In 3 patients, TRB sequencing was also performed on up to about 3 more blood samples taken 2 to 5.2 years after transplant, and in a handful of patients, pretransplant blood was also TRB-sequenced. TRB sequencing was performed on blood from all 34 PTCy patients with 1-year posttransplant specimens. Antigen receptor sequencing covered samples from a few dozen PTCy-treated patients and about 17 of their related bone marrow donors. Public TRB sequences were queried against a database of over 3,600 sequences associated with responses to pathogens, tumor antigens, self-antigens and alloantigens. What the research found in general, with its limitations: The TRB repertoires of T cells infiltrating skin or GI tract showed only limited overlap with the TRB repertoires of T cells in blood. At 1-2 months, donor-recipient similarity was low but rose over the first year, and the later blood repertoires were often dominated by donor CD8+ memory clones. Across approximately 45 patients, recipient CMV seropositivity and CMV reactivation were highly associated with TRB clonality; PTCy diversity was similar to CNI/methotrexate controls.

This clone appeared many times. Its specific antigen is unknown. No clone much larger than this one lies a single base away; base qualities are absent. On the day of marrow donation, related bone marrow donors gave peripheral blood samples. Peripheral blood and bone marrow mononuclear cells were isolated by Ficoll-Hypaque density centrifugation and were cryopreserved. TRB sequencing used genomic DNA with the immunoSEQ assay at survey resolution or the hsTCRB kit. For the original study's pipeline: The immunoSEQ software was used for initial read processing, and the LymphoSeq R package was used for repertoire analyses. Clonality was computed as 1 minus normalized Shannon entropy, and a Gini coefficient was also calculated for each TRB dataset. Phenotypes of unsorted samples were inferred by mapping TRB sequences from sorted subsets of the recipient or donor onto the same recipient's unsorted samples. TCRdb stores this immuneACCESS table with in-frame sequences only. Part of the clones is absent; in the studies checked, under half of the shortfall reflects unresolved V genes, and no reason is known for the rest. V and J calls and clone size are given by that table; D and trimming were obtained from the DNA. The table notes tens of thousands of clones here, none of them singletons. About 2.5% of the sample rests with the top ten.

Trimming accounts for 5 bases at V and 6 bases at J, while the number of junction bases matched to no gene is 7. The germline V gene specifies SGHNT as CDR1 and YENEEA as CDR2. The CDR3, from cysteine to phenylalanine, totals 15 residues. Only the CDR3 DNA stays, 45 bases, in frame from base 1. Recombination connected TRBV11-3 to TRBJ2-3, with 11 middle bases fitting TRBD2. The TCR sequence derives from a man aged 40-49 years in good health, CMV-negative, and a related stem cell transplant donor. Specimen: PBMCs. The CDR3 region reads CASSGTSGEGDTQYF. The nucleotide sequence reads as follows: TGTGCCAGCAGCGGGACTAGCGGAGAGGGGGATACGCAGTATTTT.